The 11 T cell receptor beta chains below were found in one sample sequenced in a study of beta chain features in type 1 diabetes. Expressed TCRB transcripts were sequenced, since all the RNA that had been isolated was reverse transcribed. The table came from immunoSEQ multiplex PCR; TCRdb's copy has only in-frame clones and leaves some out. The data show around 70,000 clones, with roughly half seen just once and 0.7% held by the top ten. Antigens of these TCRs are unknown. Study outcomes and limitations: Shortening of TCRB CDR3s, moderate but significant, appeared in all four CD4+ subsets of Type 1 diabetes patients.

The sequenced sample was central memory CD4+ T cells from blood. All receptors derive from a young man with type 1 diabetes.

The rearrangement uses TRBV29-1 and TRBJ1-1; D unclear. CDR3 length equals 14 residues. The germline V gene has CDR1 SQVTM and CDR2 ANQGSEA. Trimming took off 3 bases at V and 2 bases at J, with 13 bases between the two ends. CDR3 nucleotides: TGCAGCGTTGATAGTCCCGGTGGTAACACTGAAGCTTTCTTT. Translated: CSVDSPGGNTEAFF. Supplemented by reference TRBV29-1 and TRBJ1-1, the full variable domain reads SAVISQKPSRDICQRGTSLTIQCQVDSQVTMMFWYRQQPGQSLTLIATANQGSEATYESGFVIDKFPISRPNLTFSTLTVSNMSPEDSSIYLCSVDSPGGNTEAFFGQGTRLTVV.

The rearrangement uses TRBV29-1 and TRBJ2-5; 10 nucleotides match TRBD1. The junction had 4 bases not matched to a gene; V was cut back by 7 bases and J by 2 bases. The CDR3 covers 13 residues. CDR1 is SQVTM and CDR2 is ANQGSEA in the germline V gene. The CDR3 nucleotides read TGCAGCGGACAGGGGGCGCGGCAAGAGACCCAGTACTTC. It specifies CSGQGARQETQYF.

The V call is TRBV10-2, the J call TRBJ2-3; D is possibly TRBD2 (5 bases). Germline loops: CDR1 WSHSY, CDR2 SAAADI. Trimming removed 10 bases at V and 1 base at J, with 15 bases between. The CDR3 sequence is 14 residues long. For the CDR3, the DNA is TGCGCCACCTCCTGGCGGGCGGGCACAGATACGCAGTATTTT. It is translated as CATSWRAGTDTQYF.

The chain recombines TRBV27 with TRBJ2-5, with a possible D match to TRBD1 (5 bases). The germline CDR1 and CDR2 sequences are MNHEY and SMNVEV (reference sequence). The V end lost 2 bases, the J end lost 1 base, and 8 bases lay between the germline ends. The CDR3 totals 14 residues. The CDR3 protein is CASSLGAVQETQYF. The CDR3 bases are TGTGCCAGCAGTTTAGGGGCGGTCCAAGAGACCCAGTACTTC.

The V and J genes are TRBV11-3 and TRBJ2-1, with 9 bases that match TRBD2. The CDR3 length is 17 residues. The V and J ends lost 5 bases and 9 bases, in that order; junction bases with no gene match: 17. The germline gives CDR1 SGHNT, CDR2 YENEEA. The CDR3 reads CASSMPGTSHPAGEQFF. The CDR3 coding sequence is TGTGCCAGCAGCATGCCCGGGACTAGCCATCCGGCGGGTGAGCAGTTCTTC.

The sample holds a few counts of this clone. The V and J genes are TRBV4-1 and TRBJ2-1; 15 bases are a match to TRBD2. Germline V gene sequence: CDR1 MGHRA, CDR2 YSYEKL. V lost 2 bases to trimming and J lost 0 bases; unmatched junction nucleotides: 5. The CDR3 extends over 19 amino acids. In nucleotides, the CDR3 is TGCGCCAGCAGCCAACTGGGACTAGCGGGAGGCACCTCCTACAATGAGCAGTTCTTC. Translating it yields CASSQLGLAGGTSYNEQFF.

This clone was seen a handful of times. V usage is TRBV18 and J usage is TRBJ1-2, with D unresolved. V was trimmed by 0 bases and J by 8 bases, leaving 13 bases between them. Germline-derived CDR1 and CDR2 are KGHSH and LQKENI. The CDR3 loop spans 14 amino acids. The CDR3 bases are TGTGCCAGCTCACCACCTAGCCGGGATATAGGCTACACCTTC. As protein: CASSPPSRDIGYTF.

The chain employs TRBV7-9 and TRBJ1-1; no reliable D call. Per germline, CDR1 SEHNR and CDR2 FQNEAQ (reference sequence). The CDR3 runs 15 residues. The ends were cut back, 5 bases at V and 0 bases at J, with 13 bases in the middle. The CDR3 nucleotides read TGTGCCAGCAGCACCCAGGACTCCCTGAACACTGAAGCTTTCTTT. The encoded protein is CASSTQDSLNTEAFF.

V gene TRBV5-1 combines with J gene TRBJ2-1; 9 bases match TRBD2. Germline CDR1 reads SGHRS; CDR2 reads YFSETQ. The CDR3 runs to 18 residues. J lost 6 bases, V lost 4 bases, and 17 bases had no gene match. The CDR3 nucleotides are TGCGCCAGCAGCACACGGTCGATAGGTAGCGGGAGTGGCAATGAGCAGTTCTTC. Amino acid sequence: CASSTRSIGSGSGNEQFF.

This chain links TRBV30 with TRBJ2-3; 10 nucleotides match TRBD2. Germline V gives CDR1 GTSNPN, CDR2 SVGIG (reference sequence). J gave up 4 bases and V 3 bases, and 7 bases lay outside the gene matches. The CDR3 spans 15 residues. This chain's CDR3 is CAWSGPSGGADTQYF. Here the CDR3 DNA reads TGTGCCTGGAGCGGCCCTAGCGGGGGAGCAGATACGCAGTATTTT.

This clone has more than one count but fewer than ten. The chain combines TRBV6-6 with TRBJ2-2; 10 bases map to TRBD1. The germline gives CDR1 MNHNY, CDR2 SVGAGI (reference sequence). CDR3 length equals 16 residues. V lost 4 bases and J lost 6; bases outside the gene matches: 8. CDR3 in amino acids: CASSSPRGQGPGELFF. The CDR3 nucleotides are TGTGCCAGCAGTTCTCCCAGGGGACAGGGGCCCGGGGAGCTGTTTTTT.